This entry concerns a single T cell receptor (beta chain). Its antigen is currently unknown. A deep-level run was used for the assay. Sequenced by immunoSEQ multiplex PCR; TCRdb stores in-frame clones only, minus some. The sample has roughly 2.1 million clones, roughly 91% seen once. Positive CCR7 selection of CD45RO-negative cells yielded the naive CD8 cells, and terminally differentiated effector memory CD45RA+ cells were excluded. The data derive from a study of shared clonotypes between healthy human individuals. General observations from the study: Naive CD4 clonotypes were shared across several donors at about 5.3%.

V lost 3 bases and J lost 5; bases outside the gene matches: 5. The CDR3 consists of 15 residues. Germline CDR1 is KGHSH and CDR2 is LQKENI. This TCR came from a man aged 18 to 35 in good health. Some clones in this sample may be carry-over from other donors' samples. The sequenced sample consisted of naive CD8+ T cells from PBMCs. The V gene is TRBV18, the J gene TRBJ2-5, with 11 positions matching TRBD2. The CDR3 DNA follows: TGTGCCAGCTCACCTACTAGCGGGAGATGGGAGACCCAGTACTTC. This codes for CASSPTSGRWETQYF.